These 23 T cell receptor beta chains share one sample of origin, sequenced in a study of blood T cell repertoires in COVID-19. TCRdb keeps only in-frame clones here, not all; method: immunoSEQ multiplex PCR. Of about 140,000 clones in the sample, over 65% were seen once. The material sequenced was peripheral blood. These receptors were obtained from a man aged 50 to 60 with acute or convalescent COVID-19.

The rearrangement joins TRBV6-5 to TRBJ2-7, with D possibly TRBD1 on 5 matching bases. Trimming took off 2 bases at V and 1 base at J, with 12 bases between the two ends. The germline V gene encodes CDR1 MNHEY and CDR2 SVGAGI. The CDR3 extends over 15 amino acids. CDR3 sequence: CASSYGQGRSYEQYF. Written as DNA, the CDR3 is TGTGCCAGCAGTTACGGGCAGGGTCGATCCTACGAGCAGTACTTC.

The V call is TRBV18, the J call TRBJ2-5; TRBD2 agrees at 11 bases. V was clipped by 2 bases and J by 4 bases; unmatched bases: 9. CDR1 and CDR2 (germline): KGHSH, LQKENI. CDR3 length: 17 residues. The CDR3 region is CASSPFGSGGAGETQYF. The CDR3, as DNA: TGTGCCAGCTCACCATTTGGTAGCGGGGGGGCCGGAGAGACCCAGTACTTC.

The rearrangement uses TRBV12-3 or TRBV12-4 and TRBJ2-1, with no clear D. V dropped 4 bases and J dropped 4 bases, with 8 bases sitting between them. There are 13 residues in the CDR3. The chain's CDR3 is CASSYDSYNEQFF. The CDR3 nucleotides are TGTGCCAGCAGTTACGACTCATACAATGAGCAGTTCTTC.

This clone was detected only once. V is TRBV7-9 and J is TRBJ1-3, with D unclear. CDR1 and CDR2 (germline): SEHNR, FQNEAQ (reference sequence). The CDR3 covers 17 residues. The ends were cut back, 1 base at V and 4 bases at J, with 17 bases in the middle. The CDR3 spells CASSLVPGILGGNTIYF. As DNA, the CDR3 is TGTGCCAGCAGCTTAGTACCGGGAATCCTGGGAGGAAACACCATATATTTT.

This chain connects TRBV5-1 to TRBJ2-3, with a tentative D call TRBD1 (6 bases). Between the trimmed V and J ends, which lost 2 bases and 3 bases, there was a span of 19 bases. Germline-derived CDR1 and CDR2 are SGHRS and YFSETQ. The CDR3 is 17 amino acids. The CDR3 nucleotides are TGCGCCAGCAGCTTCCGATCGGGCACAGGGTTTACAGATACGCAGTATTTT. Translation: CASSFRSGTGFTDTQYF.

The genes are TRBV6-5 and TRBJ2-5, with TRBD2 matching 12 bases. Germline CDR1 MNHEY, CDR2 SVGAGI. J lost 0 bases, V lost 9 bases, and 5 bases had no gene match. The CDR3 spans 15 residues. The CDR3 nucleotides are TGTGCCAGTTGGACTAGCGGGACAAACCAAGAGACCCAGTACTTC. Amino acid sequence: CASWTSGTNQETQYF.

The J gene is TRBJ2-5, the V gene TRBV19, with 7 bases aligning to TRBD2. Germline values: CDR1 LNHDA, CDR2 SQIVND (reference sequence). V dropped 6 bases and J dropped 2; count of bases not matched to a gene: 3. This CDR3 spans 13 amino acids. The DNA for the CDR3 is TGTGCCAGTAGGGAGCGGGGTCAAGAGACCCAGTACTTC. It yields the protein CASRERGQETQYF.

This chain links TRBV5-4 with TRBJ2-7, with 8 bases matching TRBD1. Germline CDR1 reads SGHNT; CDR2 reads YYREEE (reference sequence). V dropped 5 bases and J dropped 7; count of bases not matched to a gene: 8. The CDR3 spans 13 residues. This CDR3 reads CASSTDRDREQYF. CDR3 nucleotides: TGTGCCAGCAGTACGGACAGGGACAGGGAGCAGTACTTC.

The table lists this clone with many counts. This chain connects TRBV11-1 to TRBJ1-6, with D uncertain. Germline CDR1 and CDR2: SGHAT and FQDESV (reference sequence). The CDR3 has 12 amino acids. The ends were cut back, 2 bases at V and 13 bases at J, with 9 bases in the middle. In DNA, the CDR3 is TGTGCCAGCAGCTTACGGGGAACCCCCCTCCACTTT. This sequence encodes CASSLRGTPLHF.

The chain employs TRBV19 and TRBJ2-1, with 13 positions matching TRBD2. Germline loops: CDR1 LNHDA, CDR2 SQIVND (reference sequence). The CDR3 has 18 amino acids. Trimming at V came to 6 bases and at J to 1 base, leaving 9 bases not matched to a gene. CDR3 amino acids: CASSDILAGGISYNEQFF. The DNA for the CDR3 is TGTGCCAGTAGCGATATACTAGCGGGGGGGATATCCTACAATGAGCAGTTCTTC.

The rearrangement joins TRBV10-2 to TRBJ1-5; a weak D match, TRBD1 (6 bases). CDR3 size: 15 residues. The germline gives CDR1 WSHSY, CDR2 SAAADI. V was trimmed by 5 bases and J by 1 base, leaving 12 bases between them. The CDR3 sequence: CASSPTGPSNQPQHF. CDR3 sequence (DNA): TGCGCCAGCAGTCCTACAGGGCCAAGCAATCAGCCCCAGCATTTT.

This clone turned up a few times. The chain employs TRBV7-2 and TRBJ2-2, with 11 bases identical to TRBD2. Germline values: CDR1 SGHTA, CDR2 FQGNSA. V gave up 5 bases and J gave up 6 bases; unmatched junction bases: 8. The CDR3 has 16 amino acids. CDR3 nucleotides: TGTGCCAGCAGCCAGAGGCGGGGACTAGCGGCCGGGGAGCTGTTTTTT. Amino acids: CASSQRRGLAAGELFF.

The chain couples TRBV19 to TRBJ1-2; D gene unclear. V lost 5 bases and J 0 bases, leaving 7 bases between the germline ends. CDR1 and CDR2 (germline): LNHDA, SQIVND (reference sequence). The CDR3 length is 13 residues. The chain's CDR3 is CASSYQANYGYTF. The CDR3 DNA is TGTGCCAGTAGTTATCAGGCTAACTATGGCTACACCTTC.

This chain connects TRBV18 to TRBJ2-5; D uncertain. Per the germline V gene, CDR1 is KGHSH and CDR2 is LQKENI. The CDR3 is made up of 14 amino acids. V gave up 2 bases and J gave up 2 bases, with 9 bases separating them. The CDR3 sequence: CASSPAQKQETQYF. For the CDR3, the DNA is TGTGCCAGCTCACCAGCACAGAAACAAGAGACCCAGTACTTC.

This chain links TRBV3-1 (or the pseudogene TRBV3-2) with TRBJ2-5, with TRBD2 matching over 10 bases. CDR1 and CDR2 (germline): LGHDT, YNNKEL (reference sequence). The ends lost 2 bases at V and 7 bases at J; junction bases unmatched: 7. CDR3 size: 15 residues. Written as DNA, the CDR3 is TGTGCCAGCAGCCAACAAGCGGGGGGGCCCTGGACCCAGTACTTC. Translation gives CASSQQAGGPWTQYF.

The rearrangement uses TRBV12-5 and TRBJ1-1; TRBD1 matches 7 bases. This CDR3 comprises 15 residues. Germline V lookup: CDR1 LGHNT, CDR2 FRNRAP. The V gene end was trimmed by 9 bases and the J gene end by 4 bases; junction bases not matched to a gene: 14. The CDR3 here is CASSHLTGVRTEAFF. Written as DNA, the CDR3 is TGTGCTAGCTCCCATTTAACAGGGGTACGCACTGAAGCTTTCTTT.

The V gene is TRBV15, the J gene TRBJ2-6; D uncertain. The CDR3 has 16 amino acids. The germline V gene encodes CDR1 LNHNV and CDR2 YYDKDF (reference sequence). Trimming left V 0 bases short and J 2 bases short, with 8 bases between. The CDR3 region is CATSRDTATGANVLTF. For the CDR3, the DNA is TGTGCCACCAGCAGAGATACTGCTACTGGGGCCAACGTCCTGACTTTC.

The chain links TRBV5-4 to TRBJ2-3, with TRBD2 matching over 13 bases. The CDR3 consists of 17 residues. V lost 4 bases to trimming and J lost 0 bases; unmatched junction nucleotides: 5. Germline CDR1 reads SGHNT; CDR2 reads YYREEE (reference sequence). For the CDR3, the DNA is TGTGCCAGCAGCACTTTACTAGCGGGGGGGAGCACAGATACGCAGTATTTT. Protein product: CASSTLLAGGSTDTQYF.

The genes are TRBV5-6 and TRBJ1-1; 10 bases map to TRBD1. Trimming removed 4 bases from V and 7 bases from J; junction bases left unmatched: 13. The CDR3 is 16 amino acids. The V gene's germline CDR1 is SGHDT and CDR2 YYEEEE. Written as DNA, the CDR3 is TGTGCCAGCAGCCGCGTACCGGGACAGGGGAGTGGTGAAGCTTTCTTT. Amino acids: CASSRVPGQGSGEAFF.

This clone was recorded once. The chain combines TRBV11-2 with TRBJ2-5; D gene unclear. CDR1 SGHAT and CDR2 FQNNGV come from the germline V gene. The CDR3 totals 13 residues. Deletions cut 10 bases from V and 0 bases from J, with 12 bases between. CDR3 in amino acids: CATAAPYQETQYF. The CDR3 coding sequence is TGTGCCACTGCGGCCCCTTACCAAGAGACCCAGTACTTC.

This clone was counted a few times. The V and J genes are TRBV5-1 and TRBJ1-5; 7 nucleotides line up with TRBD1. Per the germline V gene, CDR1 is SGHRS and CDR2 is YFSETQ. Trimming cost V 0 bases and J 6 bases; bases outside gene matches: 12. CDR3 length: 17 residues. The DNA for the CDR3 is TGCGCCAGCAGCTTGGGGCCCGGCCAGGGGGAGTTTCAGCCCCAGCATTTT. Its translation: CASSLGPGQGEFQPQHF.

The chain couples TRBV7-6 to TRBJ2-3; D not certain. The V end lost 3 bases, the J end lost 2 bases, and 12 bases lay between the germline ends. The CDR3 covers 15 residues. CDR1 and CDR2 (germline): SGHVS, FNYEAQ. The CDR3 region is CASSLAWAVTDTQYF. The CDR3 nucleotides read TGTGCCAGCAGCTTGGCATGGGCCGTCACAGATACGCAGTATTTT.

In its sample, this clone was seen once. V gene TRBV11-2 combines with J gene TRBJ2-3, with 9 nucleotides matching TRBD1. CDR1 is SGHAT, CDR2 FQNNGV, per germline. Unmatched junction bases numbered 6, after V lost 5 bases and J lost 3 bases. CDR3 length equals 15 residues. CDR3 sequence: CASSTRQGVTDTQYF. In nucleotides, the CDR3 is TGTGCCAGCAGCACCCGACAGGGGGTAACAGATACGCAGTATTTT.